Many counts were recorded for the clone carrying this T cell receptor beta chain. This entry belongs to a study of read filtering for tumor transcriptome and immune sequencing. From roughly 0.4 ug of RNA, a library with molecular barcoded alpha/delta and beta/gamma adaptors was made. Each CDR3 protein is one row after TCRdb ran MiXCR on the reads. The table has around 50,000 distinct CDR3 sequences, around 12% seen once; the top ten hold 16%. What was sequenced was a population of CD138-negative cells sorted from bone marrow. The TCR sequence derives from a donor aged 40 or over with multiple myeloma.

CDR3 amino acids: CASNPQGVDSNQPQHF. The CDR3 DNA reads as TGTGCCAGCAATCCTCAGGGGGTAGATAGCAATCAGCCCCAGCATTTT. This chain uses TRBV6-6 with TRBJ1-5; 7 positions agree with TRBD1. The CDR3 loop spans 16 amino acids. V lost 7 bases and J lost 0; bases outside the gene matches: 9. CDR1 and CDR2 from the germline V gene are MNHNY and SVGAGI (reference sequence).